These 25 T cell receptor beta chains were sequenced from one sample in a study of blood T cell repertoires in COVID-19. Only in-frame clones appear in the TCRdb table, and some are missing; sequencing was by immunoSEQ multiplex PCR. The top ten hold roughly 15% of the sample, which has under 50,000 clones, 70% to 90% seen once. Input material: peripheral blood. The receptors here all came from a man in his sixties or seventies with active COVID-19.

This chain connects TRBV6-5 to TRBJ2-7; a weak D match, TRBD2 (5 bases). The V and J ends lost 2 bases and 6 bases respectively, with 11 bases between them. From germline, CDR1 is MNHEY and CDR2 SVGAGI. CDR3 length: 13 residues. The CDR3 loop reads CASSYRSGGEQYF. DNA of the CDR3: TGTGCCAGCAGTTACAGAAGCGGAGGCGAGCAGTACTTC.

The genes are TRBV2 and TRBJ2-7, with a weak D call TRBD2 (6 bases). Between the trimmed V and J ends, which lost 5 bases and 0 bases, there was a span of 11 bases. The length of the CDR3 is 14 residues. Germline values: CDR1 SNHLY, CDR2 FYNNEI. CDR3 nucleotide sequence: TGTGCCAGCAGTCTAGCGCGTCGCTCCTACGAGCAGTACTTC. It yields the protein CASSLARRSYEQYF.

Of note for this clone: At one end the junction does not follow the germline gene, possibly because of a read error. The V gene is TRBV28, the J gene TRBJ2-3; 10 bases match TRBD2. The CDR3 spans 15 residues. The germline CDR1 and CDR2 sequences are MDHEN and SYDVKM. The CDR3 protein is CASSSPSGGTDTQYF. The DNA for the CDR3 is TGTGCCAGCAGTTCCCCTAGCGGGGGCACCGATACGCAGTATTTT. The variable domain in full, completed from reference TRBV28 and TRBJ2-3, reads DVKVTQSSRYLVKRTGEKVFLECVQDMDHENMFWYRQDPGLGLRLIYFSYDVKMKEKGDIPEGYSVSREKKERFSLILESASTNQTSMYLCASSSPSGGTDTQYFGPGTRLTVL.

The chain is built from TRBV7-9 and TRBJ1-4, with 7 bases matching TRBD1. This CDR3 contains 14 residues. Trimming cost V 5 bases and J 8 bases; bases outside gene matches: 8. Germline CDR1 SEHNR, CDR2 FQNEAQ (reference sequence). The CDR3 is CASSPTGNGEKLFF. For the CDR3, the DNA is TGTGCCAGCAGCCCGACAGGGAATGGCGAAAAACTGTTTTTT.

The chain employs TRBV7-3 and TRBJ2-1, with TRBD2 identical over 8 bases. Germline V gives CDR1 SGHTA, CDR2 FQGTGA. The CDR3 consists of 12 residues. The junction had 3 bases not matched to a gene; V was cut back by 5 bases and J by 9 bases. The CDR3 protein is CASSPSGGEQFF. In DNA, the CDR3 is TGTGCCAGCAGCCCAAGCGGGGGTGAGCAGTTCTTC.

This chain uses TRBV24-1 with TRBJ2-7; D not certain. Germline assignment: CDR1 KGHDR and CDR2 SFDVKD. The V and J ends lost 3 bases and 1 base respectively, with 15 bases between them. The CDR3 has 16 amino acids. The chain's CDR3 is CATSDTHRYLSYEQYF. CDR3 nucleotides: TGTGCCACCAGTGATACGCACAGATACTTATCCTACGAGCAGTACTTC.

The gene calls are TRBV9 and TRBJ2-7; 7 nucleotides agree with TRBD1. Trimming removed 4 bases from V and 4 bases from J; junction bases left unmatched: 11. The germline V gene encodes CDR1 SGDLS and CDR2 YYNGEE. CDR3 length equals 15 residues. The chain's CDR3 is CASSKTGTAFYEQYF. The CDR3 bases are TGTGCCAGCAGCAAGACCGGGACAGCCTTTTACGAGCAGTACTTC.

The chain joins TRBV28 to TRBJ1-2, with 10 bases matching TRBD1. V was pared by 5 bases and J by 7 bases, with 4 bases of the junction left unmatched. This CDR3 spans 13 amino acids. Germline V lookup: CDR1 MDHEN, CDR2 SYDVKM. The DNA of the CDR3 is TGTGCCAGCAGTCCCGGGACAGGGGTTGGCTACACCTTC. Amino acids: CASSPGTGVGYTF.

The chain recombines TRBV6-2 or TRBV6-3 with TRBJ2-3; 9 positions match TRBD2. This CDR3 has 16 amino acids. From germline, CDR1 is MNHEY and CDR2 SVGEGT. V was clipped by 5 bases and J by 3 bases; unmatched bases: 9. The CDR3 loop reads CASSPLGGGATDTQYF. The CDR3 DNA sequence: TGTGCCAGCAGTCCCCTGGGCGGGGGGGCTACAGATACGCAGTATTTT.

This rearrangement joins TRBV25-1 to TRBJ2-3, with 9 bases that match TRBD2. Germline CDR1 and CDR2: MGHDK and SYGVNS. Unmatched junction bases numbered 3, after V lost 3 bases and J lost 2 bases. The CDR3 contains 15 residues. The CDR3 here is CASSDIAGDTDTQYF. The CDR3, as DNA: TGTGCCAGCAGTGACATAGCGGGGGACACAGATACGCAGTATTTT.

The rearrangement links TRBV2 to TRBJ1-5, with D possibly TRBD1 on 5 matching bases. In germline, CDR1 is SNHLY, CDR2 FYNNEI. V was clipped by 4 bases and J by 4 bases, with 11 bases between them. This CDR3 region has 14 residues. The CDR3 DNA is TGTGCCAGCAGTGGGACGACAGCTAATCAGCCCCAGCATTTT. Translated: CASSGTTANQPQHF.

The V and J genes are TRBV5-1 and TRBJ2-1; maybe TRBD2 (6 bases). CDR3 size: 15 residues. Germline V CDR1 and CDR2: SGHRS, YFSETQ. Trimming stripped 7 bases from V and 5 bases from J, with 19 bases between. The CDR3 DNA is TGCGCCAGCGCCTCGGGCGGGGTGGGGAACAATGAGCAGTTCTTC. This gives the protein CASASGGVGNNEQFF. Drawing the rest from reference TRBV5-1 and TRBJ2-1, the complete variable domain is KAGVTQTPRYLIKTRGQQVTLSCSPISGHRSVSWYQQTPGQGLQFLFEYFSETQRNKGNFPGRFSGRQFSNSRSEMNVSTLELGDSALYLCASASGGVGNNEQFFGPGTRLTVL.

The V call is TRBV7-8, the J call TRBJ2-1; 7 bases agree with TRBD2. The ends lost 4 bases at V and 8 bases at J; junction bases unmatched: 5. CDR3 size: 13 residues. The germline V gene has CDR1 SGHVS and CDR2 FQNEAQ. Written as DNA, the CDR3 is TGTGCCAGCAGCTCGGGGGGAGAATATGAGCAGTTCTTC. Translated, it gives CASSSGGEYEQFF. Drawing the rest from reference TRBV7-8 and TRBJ2-1, the complete variable domain is GAGVSQSPRYKVAKRGQDVALRCDPISGHVSLFWYQQALGQGPEFLTYFQNEAQLDKSGLPSDRFFAERPEGSVSTLKIQRTQQEDSAVYLCASSSGGEYEQFFGPGTRLTVL.

V gene TRBV6-2 or TRBV6-3 combines with J gene TRBJ1-2; 12 bases map to TRBD1. The length of the CDR3 is 17 residues. CDR1 and CDR2 (germline): MNHEY, SVGEGT. V shed 2 bases and J 3 bases; nucleotides not matched to a gene: 7. The CDR3 nucleotides read TGTGCCAGCAGTTACCTCCGGGACAGGGGGCGCGACTATGGCTACACCTTC. Translated: CASSYLRDRGRDYGYTF.

The V call is TRBV4-1, the J call TRBJ2-2, with 7 bases identical to TRBD1. The germline V gene has CDR1 MGHRA and CDR2 YSYEKL. V was pared by 4 bases and J by 5 bases, with 10 bases of the junction left unmatched. The CDR3 sequence is 16 residues long. The CDR3 here is CASSPPRGPRTGELFF. In nucleotides, the CDR3 is TGCGCCAGCAGCCCCCCAAGGGGGCCGAGGACCGGGGAGCTGTTTTTT.

This chain connects TRBV5-1 to TRBJ1-6; 8 bases are a match to TRBD1. The CDR3 loop spans 15 amino acids. With 4 bases clipped from V and 7 bases from J, the junction kept 7 bases outside the gene matches. Germline V gene lookup returns CDR1 SGHRS and CDR2 YFSETQ. The CDR3 spells CASSRATGENSPLHF. In DNA form, the CDR3 reads TGCGCCAGCAGCCGCGCGACAGGGGAAAATTCACCCCTCCACTTT.

V usage is TRBV7-9 and J usage is TRBJ1-5, with D unclear. Trimming shortened V by 4 bases and J by 2 bases, and 9 bases separated the two germline ends. The germline CDR1 and CDR2 sequences are SEHNR and FQNEAQ (reference sequence). The CDR3 contains 14 residues. CDR3 in DNA: TGTGCCAGCAGCTCGGGGATCCGCAATCAGCCCCAGCATTTT. Its translation: CASSSGIRNQPQHF.

As DNA, the CDR3 is TGTGCCAGCAGTCAACGAGGCACTGAAGCTTTCTTT. It codes for CASSQRGTEAFF. The rearrangement uses TRBV27 and TRBJ1-1; D remains unclear. CDR1 and CDR2 from the germline V gene are MNHEY and SMNVEV (reference sequence). This CDR3 comprises 12 residues. V was trimmed by 5 bases and J by 4 bases, leaving 8 bases between them.

V and J are TRBV18 and TRBJ2-5; 8 bases are a match to TRBD1. Germline assignment: CDR1 KGHSH and CDR2 LQKENI. V lost 3 bases and J lost 2; bases outside the gene matches: 8. The CDR3 totals 16 residues. This chain's CDR3 is CASSPLGRGPQETQYF. The CDR3 coding sequence is TGTGCCAGCTCACCCCTAGGCAGGGGGCCTCAAGAGACCCAGTACTTC. Supplemented by reference TRBV18 and TRBJ2-5, the full variable domain reads NAGVMQNPRHLVRRRGQEARLRCSPMKGHSHVYWYRQLPEEGLKFMVYLQKENIIDESGMPKERFSAEFPKEGPSILRIQQVVRGDSAAYFCASSPLGRGPQETQYFGPGTRLLVL.

The V gene is TRBV6-5, the J gene TRBJ2-1, with D maybe TRBD1 (6 bases). V lost 4 bases, J lost 4 bases, and 17 bases lay in between. Germline CDR1 is MNHEY and CDR2 is SVGAGI. CDR3 length: 16 amino acids. The CDR3, as DNA: TGTGCCAGCAGTTTACTACAGGGTTTGGGGTACAATGAGCAGTTCTTC. Residues: CASSLLQGLGYNEQFF.

This chain connects TRBV11-2 to TRBJ1-1; 8 bases fit TRBD1. With V trimmed by 5 bases and J by 5 bases, 13 bases remained unmatched. From germline, CDR1 is SGHAT and CDR2 FQNNGV. This CDR3 has 16 amino acids. The CDR3 region is CASSPGQGQGKTEAFF. CDR3 bases: TGTGCCAGCAGCCCTGGACAGGGCCAGGGTAAAACTGAAGCTTTCTTT.

The chain uses TRBV19 and TRBJ1-1; no definite D call. CDR1 is LNHDA and CDR2 is SQIVND in the germline V gene (reference sequence). The CDR3 has 13 residues. Trimming took 4 bases from V and 3 from J, leaving 9 bases between them. This CDR3 is CASSNLLDTEAFF. The CDR3, as DNA: TGTGCCAGTAGTAACTTACTGGACACTGAAGCTTTCTTT.

The chain links TRBV7-2 to TRBJ2-5; 10 nucleotides match TRBD1. Trimming at V came to 5 bases and at J to 5 bases, leaving 5 bases not matched to a gene. Germline V gene sequence: CDR1 SGHTA, CDR2 FQGNSA. CDR3 length equals 14 residues. This CDR3 is CASSDRGRRETQYF. CDR3 sequence (DNA): TGTGCCAGCAGCGACAGGGGGCGCCGCGAGACCCAGTACTTC.

V and J are TRBV5-1 and TRBJ1-2; 8 nucleotides match TRBD1. The V gene's germline CDR1 is SGHRS and CDR2 YFSETQ. Trimming at V came to 4 bases and at J to 4 bases, leaving 9 bases not matched to a gene. This CDR3 has 15 amino acids. DNA of the CDR3: TGCGCCAGCAGCCGCGACAGGGGAGTAGGCTATGGCTACACCTTC. Amino acids: CASSRDRGVGYGYTF.

This clone was seen once. The chain has TRBV5-4 and TRBJ2-2; TRBD2 matches at 10 bases. With 4 bases clipped from V and 9 bases from J, the junction kept 9 bases outside the gene matches. The CDR3 spans 15 residues. CDR1 and CDR2 from the germline V gene are SGHNT and YYREEE (reference sequence). DNA of the CDR3: TGTGCCAGCAGCGCCGGGACTAGCGATAGGCGGGAGCTGTTTTTT. It is translated as CASSAGTSDRRELFF.